This entry features one T cell receptor (beta chain) sequence. Its antigen is still unknown. This specimen belongs to a study of CD8 T cell repertoires and HIV-1 epitope variants. Study details: Each of Twenty-five Gag and Nef epitope peptides stimulated a separate culture. Controls included no peptide, Ebola AY9 epitope, and a CMV, EBV, flu pool.

Sequencing used immunoSEQ multiplex PCR; TCRdb keeps in-frame clones, though not all of them. The sample consists of nearly 3,500 clones, under 80% of them appearing once. Study outcomes and limitations: Beta chains alone show antigen proliferation, not cytokine profile or function. About 5 clonotypes recognized Nef KF9, one HW9, none TAALDMSHF.

The germline gives CDR1 LGHNA, CDR2 YSLEER. CDR3 length equals 15 residues. V shed 0 bases and J shed 4 bases, with 12 bases lying between them. The chain is built from TRBV4-3 and TRBJ1-1; a weak D match, TRBD1 (5 bases). The receptor comes from a male donor with HIV. The source material was cultured CD8+ T cells derived from PBMCs. The CDR3 sequence is CASSQDPGGGTEAFF. CDR3 nucleotide sequence: TGCGCCAGCAGCCAAGATCCTGGGGGTGGCACTGAAGCTTTCTTT.